Below are 14 T cell receptor beta chains sequenced from a single sample in a study of blood T cell repertoires in COVID-19. Using immunoSEQ multiplex PCR, the repertoire was profiled, and TCRdb retains in-frame clones only, with some absent. The repertoire includes under 100,000 clones, around 90% of them detected once, and approximately 8% sits in the top ten. The material sequenced was peripheral blood. The receptor set was obtained from a man aged 25 to 45 with acute or convalescent COVID-19.

Only a few counts were recorded for this clone. CDR3 in DNA: TGTGCCAGCAGTTTAATGGGACCGGGACAGGGTCCCTACGAGCAGTACTTC. It specifies CASSLMGPGQGPYEQYF. The chain carries TRBV27 and TRBJ2-7, with TRBD1 matching 9 bases. V dropped 2 bases and J dropped 2; count of bases not matched to a gene: 10. The CDR3 has 17 residues. Germline values: CDR1 MNHEY, CDR2 SMNVEV (reference sequence).

The chain is built from TRBV2 and TRBJ2-7; a possible D gene is TRBD1 (6 bases). The CDR3 extends over 11 amino acids. V was clipped by 8 bases and J by 4 bases, with 9 bases between them. The germline V gene encodes CDR1 SNHLY and CDR2 FYNNEI. CDR3 DNA sequence: TGTGCCAGCGGGACACGGTACGAGCAGTACTTC. Its protein product is CASGTRYEQYF.

This clone was seen once. This rearrangement joins TRBV19 to TRBJ2-7; 8 nucleotides match TRBD1. This CDR3 is built from 14 residues. The ends lost 5 bases at V and 4 bases at J; junction bases unmatched: 7. Looked up from germline, CDR1 is LNHDA and CDR2 is SQIVND (reference sequence). In DNA form, the CDR3 reads TGTGCCAGTAGTGACAGGGGAAGGGGTTACGAGCAGTACTTC. This sequence encodes CASSDRGRGYEQYF.

The chain combines TRBV28 with TRBJ2-2; 7 positions agree with TRBD1. CDR1 is MDHEN, CDR2 SYDVKM, per germline. CDR3 length: 14 amino acids. The V gene end was trimmed by 6 bases and the J gene end by 5 bases; junction bases not matched to a gene: 6. The CDR3 here is CASSPGTVTGELFF. The CDR3 nucleotides are TGTGCCAGCAGCCCCGGGACAGTTACCGGGGAGCTGTTTTTT.

The rearrangement links TRBV12-3 or TRBV12-4 to TRBJ1-5; weak D call: TRBD1 (6 bases). V lost 6 bases and J 7 bases, leaving 10 bases between the germline ends. The CDR3 has 12 residues. CDR3 in DNA: TGTGCCAGCAGGCCCACAGGGCAGCCCCAGCATTTT. This gives the protein CASRPTGQPQHF.

This chain connects TRBV9 to TRBJ1-6; unclear D gene. The CDR3 runs 14 residues. Germline V lookup: CDR1 SGDLS, CDR2 YYNGEE. V was cut by 0 bases and J by 11 bases, with 12 bases left in between. CDR3 nucleotides: TGTGCCAGCAGCGTAGAGGCCGCGCGGGCACCCCTCCACTTT. This codes for CASSVEAARAPLHF.

The chain employs TRBV7-2 and TRBJ2-1; 11 bases match TRBD2. The junction had 1 base not matched to a gene; V was cut back by 0 bases and J by 6 bases. This CDR3 has 15 amino acids. Germline-derived CDR1 and CDR2 are SGHTA and FQGNSA. DNA for the CDR3: TGTGCCAGCAGCTTAGCTAGCGGGAGGGCCAATGAGCAGTTCTTC. It codes for CASSLASGRANEQFF.

V is TRBV4-1 and J is TRBJ2-7; TRBD2 agrees at 7 bases. This CDR3 has 15 amino acids. V shed 0 bases, J shed 4 bases, and the junction held 6 bases outside the gene matches. Germline CDR1 is MGHRA and CDR2 is YSYEKL. CDR3 in amino acids: CASSQDPGGNYEQYF. The CDR3 nucleotides read TGCGCCAGCAGCCAAGACCCGGGGGGAAATTACGAGCAGTACTTC.

The CDR3 loop reads CASRALQGRNSPLHF. The CDR3 DNA sequence: TGTGCCAGCAGGGCATTACAGGGTAGGAATTCACCCCTCCACTTT. V and J are TRBV11-2 and TRBJ1-6; maybe TRBD1 (6 bases). The CDR3 is made up of 15 amino acids. Germline CDR1 and CDR2: SGHAT and FQNNGV. V lost 6 bases and J 7 bases, leaving 16 bases between the germline ends.

This chain connects TRBV6-1 to TRBJ1-2, with D maybe TRBD1 (5 bases). Germline V gene data show CDR1 as MNHNS and CDR2 as SASEGT. Trimming stripped 0 bases from V and 8 bases from J, with 19 bases between. The CDR3 has 16 residues. The CDR3 sequence is CASSEALGADWSGYTF. The DNA of the CDR3 is TGTGCCAGCAGTGAAGCGCTTGGGGCCGACTGGTCGGGCTACACCTTC.

This clone was found once. The J gene is TRBJ2-1, the V gene TRBV24-1, with 8 positions matching TRBD2. V shed 2 bases, J shed 1 base, and the junction held 3 bases outside the gene matches. Per germline, CDR1 KGHDR and CDR2 SFDVKD. CDR3 length equals 16 residues. The CDR3 region is CATSDSSGRSYNEQFF. CDR3 nucleotides: TGTGCCACCAGTGATTCAAGCGGGAGATCCTACAATGAGCAGTTCTTC.

The J gene is TRBJ2-7, the V gene TRBV28; 13 nucleotides match TRBD2. J was trimmed by 7 bases and V by 6 bases; bases with no gene match: 15. Germline CDR1 MDHEN, CDR2 SYDVKM. The CDR3 has 17 residues. The CDR3 protein is CASSPPSTSGRAREQYF. As DNA, the CDR3 is TGTGCCAGCAGCCCCCCTTCAACTAGCGGGAGGGCCCGGGAGCAGTACTTC. The full variable domain, in which reference TRBV28 and TRBJ2-7 provide the parts outside the CDR3, is DVKVTQSSRYLVKRTGEKVFLECVQDMDHENMFWYRQDPGLGLRLIYFSYDVKMKEKGDIPEGYSVSREKKERFSLILESASTNQTSMYLCASSPPSTSGRAREQYFGPGTRLTVT.

The chain joins TRBV14 to TRBJ2-7; D gene ambiguous. Germline-derived CDR1 and CDR2 are SGHDN and FVKESK. V lost 0 bases to trimming and J lost 6 bases, with 12 bases between them. This CDR3 is 14 amino acids long. This CDR3 is CASSQEVVASEQYF. The DNA for the CDR3 is TGTGCCAGCAGCCAAGAAGTCGTGGCTTCCGAGCAGTACTTC.

The chain couples TRBV11-2 to TRBJ2-5, with TRBD1 matching 7 bases. Germline V lookup: CDR1 SGHAT, CDR2 FQNNGV. This CDR3 comprises 14 residues. Trimming removed 2 bases from V and 5 bases from J; junction bases left unmatched: 5. The CDR3 protein is CASSLPGQEETQYF. The CDR3 region has the DNA TGTGCCAGCAGCTTACCCGGACAGGAGGAGACCCAGTACTTC.